Reported below is one TCR beta chain. The entry originates in a study of blood T cell repertoires in COVID-19. Per germline, CDR1 SGHAT and CDR2 FQNNGV. The CDR3 spans 16 residues. Losses at the gene ends were 7 bases for V and 3 bases for J; bases not matched to a gene: 12. In the source study's methods: Using reference gene primer amplification, nucleated cell counts were estimated. The assay was immunoSEQ multiplex PCR, and TCRdb's table has in-frame clones only and misses some. Clone size and the V and J calls come from that table; the DNA yielded D and trimming. The sample has around 170,000 clones, 70% to 90% seen once.

This receptor was obtained from a man between 18 and 35 years old who had recovered from COVID-19. Sequencing was carried out using peripheral blood. This chain joins TRBV11-2 and TRBJ2-7; 10 nucleotides align to TRBD1. The CDR3 spells CASNHTVDRGIYEQYF. CDR3 DNA sequence: TGTGCCAGCAACCATACGGTGGACAGGGGGATCTACGAGCAGTACTTC.